This note documents a single T cell receptor beta chain sequence. Its antigen remains unknown. This entry is derived from a study of OX40 agonist ivuxolimab in advanced cancers. At the level of the study: Recorded diagnoses for dose-escalation patients were hepatocellular carcinoma, melanoma, renal cell or head and neck cancer. Notes on the study in general: Certain nonresponders additionally had low normalized T-cell clonal expansion.

The CDR3 loop spans 15 amino acids. The V gene lost 1 base and the J gene lost 1 base, with 11 bases spanning the gap. CDR1 is SGHTA, CDR2 FQGNSA, per germline. Profiled with immunoSEQ multiplex PCR; TCRdb holds only in-frame clones, not every one. The sample consists of some 80,000 clones, approximately 84% of them appearing once. The clonotype was recovered from an adult with an advanced solid tumor such as melanoma, head and neck, liver or kidney cancer. The sample in question was CD4+ or CD8+ T cells sorted from blood, obtained in a trial of the OX40 agonist ivuxolimab. The chain couples TRBV7-2 to TRBJ2-7, with D maybe TRBD1 (5 bases). The CDR3 here is CASSLETGLSYEQYF. CDR3 coding DNA: TGTGCCAGCAGCTTAGAAACAGGTCTATCCTACGAGCAGTACTTC.